This entry lists 32 T cell receptor beta chains sequenced from one sample in a study of blood T cell repertoires in COVID-19. Here immunoSEQ multiplex PCR was the method, and the copy in TCRdb shows in-frame clones only, minus some. This table holds approximately 90,000 clones, roughly 84% found once. Sample: peripheral blood. These receptors all come from a woman of 80 years or more with acute or convalescent COVID-19.

This chain connects TRBV6-6 to TRBJ2-7; 7 bases are shared with TRBD1. The CDR3 consists of 14 residues. Per the germline V gene, CDR1 is MNHNY and CDR2 is SVGAGI (reference sequence). With V trimmed by 6 bases and J by 4 bases, 9 bases remained unmatched. In DNA, the CDR3 is TGTGCCAGCAGCCGCCGGGACAGAGAGTACGAGCAGTACTTC. Translated: CASSRRDREYEQYF.

The J gene is TRBJ1-1, the V gene TRBV7-2; no reliable D call. V shed 1 base and J shed 6 bases, with 12 bases lying between them. CDR3 length: 14 residues. The germline V gene has CDR1 SGHTA and CDR2 FQGNSA. CDR3 sequence (DNA): TGTGCCAGCAGCTTAGGTCAGGCCCGCCCTGAAGCTTTCTTT. It translates to CASSLGQARPEAFF.

This rearrangement joins TRBV7-8 to TRBJ2-3; 9 bases are shared with TRBD1. Per the germline V gene, CDR1 is SGHVS and CDR2 is FQNEAQ. This CDR3 has 14 residues. Trimming cost V 4 bases and J 6 bases; bases outside gene matches: 5. This CDR3 reads CASSYRDREDTQYF. The CDR3 DNA reads TGTGCCAGCAGCTACAGGGACAGGGAGGATACGCAGTATTTT.

This clone appeared once. The chain couples TRBV7-3 to TRBJ2-7, with 10 bases matching TRBD1. This CDR3 comprises 13 residues. V lost 2 bases, J lost 5 bases, and 0 bases stayed unmatched. Germline assignment: CDR1 SGHTA and CDR2 FQGTGA. CDR3 loop: CASSLGTGDEQYF. The CDR3 nucleotides are TGTGCCAGCAGCTTAGGGACAGGGGACGAGCAGTACTTC. Full variable domain (outside the CDR3, taken from reference TRBV7-3 and TRBJ2-7): GAGVSQTPSNKVTEKGKYVELRCDPISGHTALYWYRQSLGQGPEFLIYFQGTGAADDSGLPNDRFFAVRPEGSVSTLKIQRTERGDSAVYLCASSLGTGDEQYFGPGTRLTVT.

The chain employs TRBV18 and TRBJ1-2; D perhaps matches TRBD1 (6 bases). The CDR3 totals 14 residues. The germline CDR1 and CDR2 sequences are KGHSH and LQKENI. The V gene lost 6 bases and the J gene lost 3 bases, with 14 bases spanning the gap. In nucleotides, the CDR3 is TGTGCCAGCTCCCGTGGACAGTACGACTATGGCTACACCTTC. Translated, it gives CASSRGQYDYGYTF. The complete variable domain, with remaining parts taken from reference TRBV18 and TRBJ1-2, reads NAGVMQNPRHLVRRRGQEARLRCSPMKGHSHVYWYRQLPEEGLKFMVYLQKENIIDESGMPKERFSAEFPKEGPSILRIQQVVRGDSAAYFCASSRGQYDYGYTFGSGTRLTVV.

This clone was observed a handful of times. This chain links TRBV5-1 with TRBJ1-5; D ambiguous. V was pared by 2 bases and J by 6 bases, with 9 bases between. This CDR3 has 13 residues. In germline, CDR1 is SGHRS, CDR2 YFSETQ. CDR3 protein: CASSLDGIQPQHF. CDR3 sequence (DNA): TGCGCCAGCAGCTTAGACGGGATTCAGCCCCAGCATTTT.

The CDR3 sequence is CASSLGGVGRNTIYF. CDR3 in DNA: TGTGCCAGCAGCCTGGGAGGGGTTGGCAGAAACACCATATATTTT. The chain is built from TRBV3-1 (or the pseudogene TRBV3-2) and TRBJ1-3; weak D call: TRBD1 (5 bases). From germline, CDR1 is LGHDT and CDR2 YNNKEL (reference sequence). The CDR3 has 15 amino acids. The ends were cut back, 4 bases at V and 5 bases at J, with 15 bases in the middle.

This clone was seen a few times. CDR3: CASSIATSAHEQYF. The CDR3 DNA is TGTGCCAGTAGTATTGCGACTAGCGCCCACGAGCAGTACTTC. V and J are TRBV19 and TRBJ2-7; 8 positions match TRBD2. Germline CDR1 and CDR2: LNHDA and SQIVND (reference sequence). After removal of 3 bases from V and 5 bases from J, the junction contained 6 bases not matched to a gene. The CDR3 totals 14 residues. Using reference TRBV19 and TRBJ2-7 for the parts outside the CDR3, the full variable domain is DGGITQSPKYLFRKEGQNVTLSCEQNLNHDAMYWYRQDPGQGLRLIYYSQIVNDFQKGDIAEGYSVSREKKESFPLTVTSAQKNPTAFYLCASSIATSAHEQYFGPGTRLTVT.

The CDR3 loop reads CASSLSGTGELYGYTF. The CDR3 nucleotides are TGTGCCAGCAGTTTAAGCGGAACCGGGGAGTTATATGGCTACACCTTC. The chain uses TRBV27 and TRBJ1-2, with D hard to call. The CDR3 is made up of 16 amino acids. Trimming removed 2 bases from V and 5 bases from J, with 18 bases in between. Per germline, CDR1 MNHEY and CDR2 SMNVEV (reference sequence).

The rearrangement uses TRBV6-5 and TRBJ2-1; possibly TRBD2 for D (6 bases). The CDR3 has 15 amino acids. Per germline, CDR1 MNHEY and CDR2 SVGAGI. Between the trimmed V and J ends, which lost 7 bases and 0 bases, there was a span of 13 bases. Here the CDR3 reads CASMAGRSSYNEQFF. The CDR3 DNA follows: TGTGCCAGCATGGCCGGGAGAAGCTCCTACAATGAGCAGTTCTTC.

Only a few counts were recorded for this clone. This chain connects TRBV11-3 to TRBJ1-6, with 7 bases aligning to TRBD1. This CDR3 contains 14 residues. V lost 4 bases to trimming and J lost 8 bases; unmatched junction nucleotides: 5. Germline V lookup: CDR1 SGHNT, CDR2 YENEEA. For the CDR3, the DNA is TGTGCCAGCAGCTCGCGACAGGGTGATTCACCCCTCCACTTT. Its translation: CASSSRQGDSPLHF.

The rearrangement uses TRBV19 and TRBJ1-1; 9 nucleotides line up with TRBD1. V was pared by 6 bases and J by 5 bases, with 13 bases of the junction left unmatched. CDR1 is LNHDA, CDR2 SQIVND, per germline (reference sequence). This CDR3 is 16 amino acids long. The CDR3 sequence is CASRSHLGQGGTEAFF. CDR3 DNA sequence: TGTGCCAGTAGATCCCACTTGGGACAGGGAGGAACTGAAGCTTTCTTT.

Only one count was recorded for this clone. This rearrangement joins TRBV5-1 to TRBJ2-5; 10 bases are shared with TRBD2. With V trimmed by 0 bases and J by 2 bases, 10 bases remained unmatched. The germline V gene has CDR1 SGHRS and CDR2 YFSETQ. This CDR3 has 18 amino acids. CDR3 loop: CASSLATLAGGTQETQYF. In nucleotides, the CDR3 is TGCGCCAGCAGCTTGGCGACATTAGCGGGGGGCACTCAAGAGACCCAGTACTTC.

This chain joins TRBV27 and TRBJ1-6, with D unclear. CDR3 length equals 13 residues. Germline loops: CDR1 MNHEY, CDR2 SMNVEV (reference sequence). Trimming pared 2 bases from V and 7 bases from J, leaving 6 bases between. The CDR3 loop reads CASSLLENSPLHF. For the CDR3, the DNA is TGTGCCAGCAGTTTACTGGAGAATTCACCCCTCCACTTT.

V is TRBV7-2 and J is TRBJ1-5; D not resolved. V was clipped by 5 bases and J by 7 bases, with 21 bases between them. The CDR3 is 16 residues long. The V gene's germline CDR1 is SGHTA and CDR2 FQGNSA. The chain's CDR3 is CASSHPRVGRGQPQHF. The DNA for the CDR3 is TGTGCCAGCAGCCACCCTCGGGTGGGTCGAGGACAGCCCCAGCATTTT.

The rearrangement links TRBV10-3 to TRBJ2-5; the D gene is possibly TRBD1 (5 bases). This CDR3 is 15 amino acids long. V gave up 0 bases and J gave up 3 bases, with 11 bases separating them. CDR1 is ENHRY and CDR2 is SYGVKD in the germline V gene. The CDR3 protein is CAISESAKGKETQYF. In DNA form, the CDR3 reads TGTGCCATCAGTGAGTCTGCGAAGGGGAAAGAGACCCAGTACTTC.

This clone occurred a few times. The chain carries TRBV10-3 and TRBJ1-6; D remains ambiguous. V was cut by 6 bases and J by 7 bases, with 10 bases left in between. The CDR3 is made up of 13 amino acids. Per the germline V gene, CDR1 is ENHRY and CDR2 is SYGVKD. CDR3 bases: TGTGCCATCAGGGCGGGCGGAAATTCACCCCTCCACTTT. Amino acid sequence: CAIRAGGNSPLHF.

This chain links TRBV18 with TRBJ1-5; D unresolved. CDR3 length: 13 amino acids. V was trimmed by 2 bases and J by 5 bases, leaving 7 bases between them. The germline CDR1 and CDR2 sequences are KGHSH and LQKENI. Here the CDR3 reads CASSPAGDQPQHF. CDR3 in DNA: TGTGCCAGCTCACCAGCCGGGGATCAGCCCCAGCATTTT.

This chain uses TRBV11-1 with TRBJ1-1, with D possibly TRBD1 on 5 matching bases. This CDR3 region has 16 residues. The V and J ends lost 5 bases and 1 base respectively, with 17 bases between them. Germline assignment: CDR1 SGHAT and CDR2 FQDESV (reference sequence). The CDR3 sequence: CASSPIDRGKNTEAFF. CDR3 DNA sequence: TGTGCCAGCAGCCCAATCGATCGGGGGAAGAACACTGAAGCTTTCTTT.

V usage is TRBV6-6 and J usage is TRBJ1-5; 7 bases map to TRBD1. Losses at the gene ends were 3 bases for V and 3 bases for J; bases not matched to a gene: 5. Germline CDR1 MNHNY, CDR2 SVGAGI (reference sequence). The CDR3 is made up of 15 amino acids. The CDR3 DNA reads as TGTGCCAGCAGTTATTTCGGACAGGACAATCAGCCCCAGCATTTT. The encoded protein is CASSYFGQDNQPQHF.

The chain carries TRBV27 and TRBJ1-1; D unresolved. Germline V lookup: CDR1 MNHEY, CDR2 SMNVEV (reference sequence). CDR3 length: 14 residues. Trimming left V 3 bases short and J 6 bases short, with 14 bases between. The CDR3 sequence is CASSFEPSGSEAFF. The CDR3 coding sequence is TGTGCCAGCAGTTTTGAGCCATCAGGCTCTGAAGCTTTCTTT.

The V and J genes are TRBV6-2 or TRBV6-3 and TRBJ2-7; D not certain. Germline CDR1 is MNHEY and CDR2 is SVGEGT. Trimming removed 5 bases from V and 3 bases from J, with 8 bases in between. The CDR3 has 12 amino acids. CDR3 in DNA: TGTGCCAGCAGTCAATCCAGCTACGAGCAGTACTTC. Encoded protein: CASSQSSYEQYF.

The J gene is TRBJ2-1, the V gene TRBV11-2, with D uncertain. Between the trimmed V and J ends, which lost 5 bases and 7 bases, there was a span of 6 bases. Germline V gives CDR1 SGHAT, CDR2 FQNNGV. The CDR3 extends over 11 amino acids. The CDR3, as DNA: TGTGCCAGCAGCGACATTAATGAGCAGTTCTTC. This translates into CASSDINEQFF. The full variable domain, rest sourced from reference TRBV11-2 and TRBJ2-1, is EAGVAQSPRYKIIEKRQSVAFWCNPISGHATLYWYQQILGQGPKLLIQFQNNGVVDDSQLPKDRFSAERLKGVDSTLKIQPAKLEDSAVYLCASSDINEQFFGPGTRLTVL.

The chain is built from TRBV30 and TRBJ2-1, with D perhaps TRBD2 (7 bases). This CDR3 has 12 residues. Germline V lookup: CDR1 GTSNPN, CDR2 SVGIG (reference sequence). The V end lost 5 bases, the J end lost 7 bases, and 12 bases lay between the germline ends. The CDR3 DNA sequence: TGTGCCTGGCTGAGGGGGGGGAATGAGCAGTTCTTC. Its translation: CAWLRGGNEQFF. Using reference TRBV30 and TRBJ2-1 for the parts outside the CDR3, the full variable domain is SQTIHQWPATLVQPVGSPLSLECTVEGTSNPNLYWYRQAAGRGLQLLFYSVGIGQISSEVPQNLSASRPQDRQFILSSKKLLLSDSGFYLCAWLRGGNEQFFGPGTRLTVL.

The rearrangement joins TRBV11-3 to TRBJ2-2, with 8 bases that match TRBD1. Trimming took 0 bases from V and 2 from J; bases not matched to a gene: 14. Germline V gene data show CDR1 as SGHNT and CDR2 as YENEEA. CDR3 size: 20 residues. Written as DNA, the CDR3 is TGTGCCAGCAGCTTAGAGATATCCCCAGCCAGGGGGCTAAACACCGGGGAGCTGTTTTTT. Protein product: CASSLEISPARGLNTGELFF.

The count of this clone is one. For the CDR3, the DNA is TGTGCCAGCAGCTTGGAGACTCCTGGGTGGAATGAGCAGTTCTTC. This gives the protein CASSLETPGWNEQFF. This sequence joins TRBV5-4 and TRBJ2-1; no firm D call. This CDR3 is 15 amino acids long. Deletions cut 0 bases from V and 7 bases from J, with 14 bases between. Germline CDR1 reads SGHNT; CDR2 reads YYREEE (reference sequence).

V usage is TRBV3-1 (or the pseudogene TRBV3-2) and J usage is TRBJ2-1; 7 bases match TRBD1. Trimming at V came to 7 bases and at J to 9 bases, leaving 6 bases not matched to a gene. Germline loops: CDR1 LGHDT, CDR2 YNNKEL (reference sequence). This CDR3 is built from 12 residues. CDR3: CASNRGGFEQFF. The CDR3 DNA reads TGTGCCAGCAACAGGGGTGGGTTTGAGCAGTTCTTC.

The rearrangement joins TRBV19 to TRBJ1-1, with D perhaps TRBD1 (5 bases). The CDR3 contains 15 residues. V gave up 1 base and J gave up 6 bases, with 15 bases separating them. Germline V lookup: CDR1 LNHDA, CDR2 SQIVND (reference sequence). CDR3 nucleotides: TGTGCCAGTAGTATAGCGGGAGGGGATTTCGCTGAAGCTTTCTTT. It specifies CASSIAGGDFAEAFF.

The chain recombines TRBV10-1 with TRBJ2-3; maybe TRBD1 (5 bases). Looked up from germline, CDR1 is WNHNN and CDR2 is SYGVQD (reference sequence). V was pared by 6 bases and J by 0 bases, with 16 bases between. The CDR3 sequence is 16 residues long. The CDR3 reads CASRTVTTASTDTQYF. The CDR3 DNA reads as TGCGCCAGCAGGACAGTAACTACCGCTAGCACAGATACGCAGTATTTT.

The J gene is TRBJ1-5, the V gene TRBV6-1; D gene ambiguous. The V and J ends lost 3 bases and 4 bases respectively, with 16 bases between them. Looked up from germline, CDR1 is MNHNS and CDR2 is SASEGT. The CDR3 extends over 16 amino acids. The CDR3 bases are TGTGCCAGCAGTGATCGGAGACGGAATTCGAATCAGCCCCAGCATTTT. The encoded protein is CASSDRRRNSNQPQHF.

V is TRBV7-2 and J is TRBJ2-7; D perhaps matches TRBD1 (5 bases). The CDR3 is 15 residues long. The germline gives CDR1 SGHTA, CDR2 FQGNSA. Trimming stripped 1 base from V and 0 bases from J, with 10 bases between. In DNA form, the CDR3 reads TGTGCCAGCAGCTTAGGGACACACTTCTCCTACGAGCAGTACTTC. This translates into CASSLGTHFSYEQYF.

This clone has only one observation. The chain is built from TRBV5-6 and TRBJ2-1; 10 positions match TRBD2. The CDR3 extends over 15 amino acids. The junction had 5 bases not matched to a gene; V was cut back by 1 base and J by 7 bases. The germline CDR1 and CDR2 sequences are SGHDT and YYEEEE. The DNA of the CDR3 is TGTGCCAGCAGCTTGAGCGGGGGGGCTTGGAATGAGCAGTTCTTC. This codes for CASSLSGGAWNEQFF.